The entry below gives a single TCR beta chain sequence along with its context. Trimming removed 5 bases at V and 1 base at J, with 11 bases between. Germline V gene lookup returns CDR1 SGHAT and CDR2 FQNNGV. This CDR3 has 15 residues. The data were obtained in a study of control samples from healthy donors and cancer patients. Sequencing was performed with immunoSEQ multiplex PCR; in TCRdb, only in-frame clones are kept and a portion is missing. The sample yields over 150,000 clones, more than 85% seen once. Sequenced: blood. This TCR was sampled from a woman aged 40 to 50 in good health. The rearrangement uses TRBV11-2 and TRBJ2-2, with D uncertain. CDR3 residues: CASSPGPGNTGELFF. The CDR3 coding sequence is TGTGCCAGCAGCCCCGGACCGGGGAACACCGGGGAGCTGTTTTTT.